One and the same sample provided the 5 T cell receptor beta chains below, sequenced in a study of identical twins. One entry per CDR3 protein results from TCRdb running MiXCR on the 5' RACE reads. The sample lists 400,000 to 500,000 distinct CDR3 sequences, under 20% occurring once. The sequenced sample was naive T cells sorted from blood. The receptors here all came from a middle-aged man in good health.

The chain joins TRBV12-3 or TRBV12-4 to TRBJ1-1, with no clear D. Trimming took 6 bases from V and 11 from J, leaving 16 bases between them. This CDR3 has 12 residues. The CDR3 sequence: CASSQTGLAAFF. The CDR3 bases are TGTGCCAGCAGCCAAACCGGGCTGGCTGCTTTCTTT.

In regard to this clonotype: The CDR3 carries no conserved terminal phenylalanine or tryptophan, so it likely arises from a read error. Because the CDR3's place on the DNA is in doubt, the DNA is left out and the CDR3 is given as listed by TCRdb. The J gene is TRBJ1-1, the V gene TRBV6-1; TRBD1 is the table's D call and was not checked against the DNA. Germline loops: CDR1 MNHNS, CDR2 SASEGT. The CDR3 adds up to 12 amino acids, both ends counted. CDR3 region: CASSIRTGARSI.

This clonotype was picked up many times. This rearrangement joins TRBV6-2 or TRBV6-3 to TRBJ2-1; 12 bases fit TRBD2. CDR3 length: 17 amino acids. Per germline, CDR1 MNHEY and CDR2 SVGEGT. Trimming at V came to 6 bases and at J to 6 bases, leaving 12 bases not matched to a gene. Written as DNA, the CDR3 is TGTGCCAGCAGAACGAGTAGACTAGCGGGAGAAGTCAATGAGCAGTTCTTC. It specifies CASRTSRLAGEVNEQFF.

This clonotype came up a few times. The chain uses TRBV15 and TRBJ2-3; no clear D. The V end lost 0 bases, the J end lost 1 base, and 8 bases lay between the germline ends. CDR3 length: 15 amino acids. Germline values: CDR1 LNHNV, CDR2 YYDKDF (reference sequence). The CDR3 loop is CATSRDLGGTDTQYF. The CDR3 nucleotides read TGTGCCACCAGCAGAGATCTTGGAGGCACAGATACGCAGTATTTT.

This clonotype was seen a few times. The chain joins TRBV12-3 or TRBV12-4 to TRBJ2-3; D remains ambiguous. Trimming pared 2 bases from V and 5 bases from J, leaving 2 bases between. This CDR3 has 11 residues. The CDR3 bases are TGTGCCAGCAGTTTAATAGATACGCAGTATTTT. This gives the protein CASSLIDTQYF.